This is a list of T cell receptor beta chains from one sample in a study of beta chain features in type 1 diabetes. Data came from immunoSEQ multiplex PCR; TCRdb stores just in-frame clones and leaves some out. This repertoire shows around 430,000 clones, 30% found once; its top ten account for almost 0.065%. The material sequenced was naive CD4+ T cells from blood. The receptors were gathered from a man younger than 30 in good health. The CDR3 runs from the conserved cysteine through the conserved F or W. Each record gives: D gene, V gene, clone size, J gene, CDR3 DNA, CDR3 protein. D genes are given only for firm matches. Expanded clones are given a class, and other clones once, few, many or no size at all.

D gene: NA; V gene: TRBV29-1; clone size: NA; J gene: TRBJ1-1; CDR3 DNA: TGCAGCGCCGAGGGGTCAGCCCGGCGGACTGAAGCTTTCTTT; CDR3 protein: CSAEGSARRTEAFF
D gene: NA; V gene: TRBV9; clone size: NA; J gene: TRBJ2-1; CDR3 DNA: TGTGCCAGCAGCGTAGTGGAGAGCCGAGACAATGAGCAGTTCTTC; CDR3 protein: CASSVVESRDNEQFF
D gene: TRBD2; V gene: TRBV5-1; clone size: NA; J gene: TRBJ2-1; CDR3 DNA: TGCGCCAGCAGCTTGGGGTCAGCGGGAGCGGATGAGCAGTTCTTC; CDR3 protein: CASSLGSAGADEQFF
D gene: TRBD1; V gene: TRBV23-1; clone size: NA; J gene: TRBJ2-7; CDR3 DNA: TGCGCCAGCAGTCAATCGAGGGACAGGGGGCCCTACGAGCAGTACTTC; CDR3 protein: CASSQSRDRGPYEQYF
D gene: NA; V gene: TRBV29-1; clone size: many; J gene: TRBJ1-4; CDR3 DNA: TGCAGCGCCTTGGTTAATGAAAAACTGTTTTTT; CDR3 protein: CSALVNEKLFF
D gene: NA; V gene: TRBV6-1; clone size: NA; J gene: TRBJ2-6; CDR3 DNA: TGTGCCAGCACGCGGGACTCTGGGGCCAACGTCCTGACTTTC; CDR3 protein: CASTRDSGANVLTF
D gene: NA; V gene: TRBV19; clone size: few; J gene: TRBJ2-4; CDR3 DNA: TGTGCCAGTTCAGCAGCGCCAAACATTCAGTACTTC; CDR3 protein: CASSAAPNIQYF
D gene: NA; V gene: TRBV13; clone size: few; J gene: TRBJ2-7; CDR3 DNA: TGTGCCAGCAGCTTACGAAGGTGGGCCTACGAGCAGTACTTC; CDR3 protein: CASSLRRWAYEQYF
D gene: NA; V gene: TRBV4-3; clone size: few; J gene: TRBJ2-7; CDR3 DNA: TGCGCCAGCAGCCTCGAACAGGGCTACGAGCAGTACTTC; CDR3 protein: CASSLEQGYEQYF
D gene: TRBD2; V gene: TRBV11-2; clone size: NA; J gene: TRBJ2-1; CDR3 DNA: TGTGCCAGCAGCTCGGGACTAGCGGGAGTGAATGAGCAGTTCTTC; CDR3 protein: CASSSGLAGVNEQFF
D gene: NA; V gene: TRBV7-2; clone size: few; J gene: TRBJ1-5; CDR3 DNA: TGTGCCAGCAGCCAAGACAGATTTCAGCCCCAGCATTTT; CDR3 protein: CASSQDRFQPQHF
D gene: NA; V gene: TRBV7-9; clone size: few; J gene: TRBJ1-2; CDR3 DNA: TGTGCCAGCAGCTTAGCGGGGAACTATGGCTACACCTTC; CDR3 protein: CASSLAGNYGYTF
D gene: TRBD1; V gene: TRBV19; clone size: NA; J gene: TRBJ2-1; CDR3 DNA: TGTGCCAGTAGTCGCGACAGGGACAATGAGCAGTTCTTC; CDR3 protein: CASSRDRDNEQFF
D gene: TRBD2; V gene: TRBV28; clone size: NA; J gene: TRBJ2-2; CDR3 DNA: TGTGCCAGCAGTGCGGGAGTGGTCACCGGGGAGCTGTTTTTT; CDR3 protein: CASSAGVVTGELFF
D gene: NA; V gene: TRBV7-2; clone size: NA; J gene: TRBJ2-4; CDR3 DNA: TGTGCCAGCAGCTTAGGCGGATTAGCCAAAAACATTCAGTACTTC; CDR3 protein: CASSLGGLAKNIQYF
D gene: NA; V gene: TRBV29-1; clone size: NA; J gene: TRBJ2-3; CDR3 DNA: TGCAGCGTCGGCTTCGCCCGGGATACGCAGTATTTT; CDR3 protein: CSVGFARDTQYF
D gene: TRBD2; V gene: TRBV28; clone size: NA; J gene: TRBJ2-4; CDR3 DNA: TGTGCCAGCAGTCCATCGGGGGGACTAGCCAAAAACATTCAGTACTTC; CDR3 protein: CASSPSGGLAKNIQYF
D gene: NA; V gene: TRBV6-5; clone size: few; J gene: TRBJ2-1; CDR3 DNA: TGTGCCAGCAGCTGGGACGGCTACAATGAGCAGTTCTTC; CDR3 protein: CASSWDGYNEQFF
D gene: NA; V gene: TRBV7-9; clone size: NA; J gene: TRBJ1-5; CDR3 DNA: TGTGCCAGCAGCTTAGCAGGGGGCAATCAGCCCCAGCATTTT; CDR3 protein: CASSLAGGNQPQHF
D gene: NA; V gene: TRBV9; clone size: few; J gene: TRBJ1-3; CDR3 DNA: TGTGCCAGCAGCGTAGACCCGGGGCTTTCTGGAAACACCATATATTTT; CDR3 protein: CASSVDPGLSGNTIYF
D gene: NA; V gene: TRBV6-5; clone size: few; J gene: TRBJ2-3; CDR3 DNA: TGTGCCAGCAGTTACAGCAGCGGAGCAGATACGCAGTATTTT; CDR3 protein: CASSYSSGADTQYF
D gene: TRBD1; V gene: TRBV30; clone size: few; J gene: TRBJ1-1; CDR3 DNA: TGTGCCTGGAGTGCGGACAGGTTCACTGAAGCTTTCTTT; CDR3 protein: CAWSADRFTEAFF
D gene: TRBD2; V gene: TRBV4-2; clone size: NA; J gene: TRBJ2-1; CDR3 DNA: TGTGCCAGCAGCCTCGCGCTAGCGGGAGCGACCTACAATGAGCAGTTCTTC; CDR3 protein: CASSLALAGATYNEQFF
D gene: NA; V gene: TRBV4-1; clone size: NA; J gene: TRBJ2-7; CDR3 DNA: TGCGCCAGCAGCCAAGTAACCAGGGACGAATACGAGCAGTACTTC; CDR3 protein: CASSQVTRDEYEQYF
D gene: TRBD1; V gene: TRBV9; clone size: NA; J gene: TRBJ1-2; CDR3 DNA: TGTGCCAGCAGCGTAGCGGGGACAGCCTCAGGAGGCTACACCTTC; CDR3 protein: CASSVAGTASGGYTF
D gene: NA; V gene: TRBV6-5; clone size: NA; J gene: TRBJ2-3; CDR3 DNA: TGTGCCAGCAGGGGGACGGGCACAGATACGCAGTATTTT; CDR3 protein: CASRGTGTDTQYF